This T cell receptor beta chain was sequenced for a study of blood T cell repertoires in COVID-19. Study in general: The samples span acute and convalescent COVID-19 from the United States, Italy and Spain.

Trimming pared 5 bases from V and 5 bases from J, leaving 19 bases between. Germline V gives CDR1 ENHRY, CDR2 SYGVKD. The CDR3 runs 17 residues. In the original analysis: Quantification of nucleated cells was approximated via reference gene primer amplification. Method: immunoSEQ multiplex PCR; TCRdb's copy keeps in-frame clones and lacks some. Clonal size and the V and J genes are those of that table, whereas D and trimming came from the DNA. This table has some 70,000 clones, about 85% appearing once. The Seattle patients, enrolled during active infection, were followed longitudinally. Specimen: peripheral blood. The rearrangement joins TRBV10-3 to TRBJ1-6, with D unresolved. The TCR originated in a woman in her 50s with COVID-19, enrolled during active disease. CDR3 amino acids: CAISPLAGKEDNSPLHF. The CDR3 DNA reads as TGTGCCATCAGTCCCCTGGCGGGTAAAGAGGATAATTCACCCCTCCACTTT.